This T cell receptor (beta chain) was found in a study of blood T cell repertoires in COVID-19. Original methodology: Amplification from reference gene primers served as the basis for estimated nucleated cell counts. TCRdb's table, derived via immunoSEQ multiplex PCR, lists solely in-frame clones and lacks some. From that table come the V and J calls and clone size; the DNA was used to work out D and trimming. This table holds roughly 250,000 clones, 75% to 90% found once. V gave up 6 bases and J gave up 0 bases; unmatched junction bases: 10. Looked up from germline, CDR1 is SGHAT and CDR2 is FQNNGV. The CDR3 totals 17 residues.

Sequenced input: peripheral blood. This clonotype originated in a man aged 60 to 69 who had recovered from COVID-19. The chain links TRBV11-2 to TRBJ2-1; 8 bases agree with TRBD1. CDR3 in amino acids: CASRAVRGPISYNEQFF. CDR3 DNA sequence: TGTGCCAGCAGAGCCGTCAGGGGGCCGATCTCCTACAATGAGCAGTTCTTC.